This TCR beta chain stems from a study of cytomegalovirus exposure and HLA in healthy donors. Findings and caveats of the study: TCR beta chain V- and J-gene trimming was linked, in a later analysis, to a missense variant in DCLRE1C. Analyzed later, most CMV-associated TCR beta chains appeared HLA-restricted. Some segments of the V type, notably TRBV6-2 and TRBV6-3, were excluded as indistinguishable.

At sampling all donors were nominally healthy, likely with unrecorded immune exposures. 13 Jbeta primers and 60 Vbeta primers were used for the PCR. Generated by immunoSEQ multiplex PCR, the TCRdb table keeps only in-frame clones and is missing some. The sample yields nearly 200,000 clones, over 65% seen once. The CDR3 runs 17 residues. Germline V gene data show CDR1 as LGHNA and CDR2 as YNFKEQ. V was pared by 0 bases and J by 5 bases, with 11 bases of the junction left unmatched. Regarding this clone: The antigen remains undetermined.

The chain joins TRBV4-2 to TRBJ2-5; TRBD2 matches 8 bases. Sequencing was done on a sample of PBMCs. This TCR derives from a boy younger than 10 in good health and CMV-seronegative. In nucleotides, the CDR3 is TGTGCCAGCAGCCAAGAGGGGGTAGCGGGATATTGGGAGACCCAGTACTTC. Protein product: CASSQEGVAGYWETQYF.